These 8 T cell receptor beta chains originate from one sample sequenced in a study of cytomegalovirus exposure and HLA in healthy donors (TCRdb year 2017). Libraries came from the immunoSEQ multiplex PCR assay. For the multiplex PCR, a mixture combining 60 forward primers for TCR Vbeta segments and 13 reverse primers for TCR Jbeta segments was used. Sourced from immuneACCESS, this table was stored by TCRdb with only in-frame sequences that have V and J called. A share of the clones is absent; for the studies checked, an unresolved V gene accounts for under half, and the remainder has no known explanation. In all, the sample holds 150,000 to 200,000 clones, and 70% to 80% of those were seen once. Of the sample, around 2.3% falls within the top ten clones. Sequencing was performed on PBMCs. These receptors all come from a woman in her forties or fifties in good health and CMV-seronegative.

CDR3 nucleotide sequence: TGTGCCAGCAGTGACGCGGGGCGCGGAAACACCATATATTTT. It encodes CASSDAGRGNTIYF. The chain carries TRBV2 and TRBJ1-3; D possibly corresponds to TRBD1 (5 bases). From germline, CDR1 is SNHLY and CDR2 FYNNEI. Trimming pared 3 bases from V and 4 bases from J, leaving 10 bases between. This CDR3 region has 14 residues.

The rearrangement uses TRBV6-6 and TRBJ2-7, with no clear D. V was clipped by 6 bases and J by 6 bases, with 15 bases between them. The CDR3 is made up of 13 amino acids. Germline V CDR1 and CDR2: MNHNY, SVGAGI (reference sequence). CDR3 DNA: TGTGCCAGCAGCGAGGCTGGAGTATCCGAGCAGTACTTC. It specifies CASSEAGVSEQYF.

The CDR3 region is CASRRPRQGAYEQYF. Here the CDR3 DNA reads TGTGCCAGTAGACGACCAAGGCAGGGGGCCTACGAGCAGTACTTC. The rearrangement joins TRBV19 to TRBJ2-7, with 7 bases matching TRBD1. The CDR3 runs to 15 residues. Germline V gene sequence: CDR1 LNHDA, CDR2 SQIVND (reference sequence). V was clipped by 6 bases and J by 2 bases; unmatched bases: 10.

The chain recombines TRBV7-2 with TRBJ1-5; TRBD1 agrees at 9 bases. The CDR3 is 15 residues long. From germline, CDR1 is SGHTA and CDR2 FQGNSA. V dropped 1 base and J dropped 8; count of bases not matched to a gene: 6. The CDR3 is CASSLVGQGKEPQHF. The CDR3 DNA reads TGTGCCAGCAGCTTAGTGGGACAGGGCAAGGAGCCCCAGCATTTT.

The rearrangement joins TRBV19 to TRBJ1-5; D may be TRBD1 (6 bases). V lost 4 bases to trimming and J lost 4 bases, with 17 bases between them. Germline loops: CDR1 LNHDA, CDR2 SQIVND (reference sequence). CDR3 size: 16 residues. DNA for the CDR3: TGTGCCAGTAGTAAGGGGGGGGGCAGGAGGAATCAGCCCCAGCATTTT. It translates to CASSKGGGRRNQPQHF.

The chain carries TRBV9 and TRBJ2-5, with D tentatively TRBD2 (6 bases). Gene TRBJ2-7 matches the end of the DNA better, so the J call may be wrong. CDR3 size: 16 residues. The germline CDR1 and CDR2 sequences are SGDLS and YYNGEE. The CDR3 DNA is TGTGCCAGCAGCGTAGGGGTAGGGCAGGGAGGAAGCGAGCAGTACTTC. Protein sequence: CASSVGVGQGGSEQYF.

The CDR3 nucleotides are TGCGCCAGCAGCCAAGGAGCGGCAGGCGGCGTCTCTGGAAACACCATATATTTT. The encoded protein is CASSQGAAGGVSGNTIYF. This chain connects TRBV4-3 to TRBJ1-3, with no clear D. V was cut by 1 base and J by 0 bases, with 16 bases left in between. The V gene's germline CDR1 is LGHNA and CDR2 YSLEER. The CDR3 consists of 18 residues.

This chain uses TRBV19 with TRBJ2-7; weak D call: TRBD1 (5 bases). In germline, CDR1 is LNHDA, CDR2 SQIVND (reference sequence). The CDR3 extends over 15 amino acids. Trimming removed 5 bases at V and 3 bases at J, with 17 bases between. The CDR3 DNA reads as TGTGCCAGTAGTCCTCAGGACACCCCTTACTACGAGCAGTACTTC. Translating gives CASSPQDTPYYEQYF.